One and the same sample provided the 30 T cell receptor beta chains below, sequenced in a study of OX40 agonist ivuxolimab in advanced cancers. Here immunoSEQ multiplex PCR was the method, and the copy in TCRdb shows in-frame clones only, minus some. The table shows some 110,000 clones, with about nine tenths occurring only once. The source was CD4+ or CD8+ T cells sorted from blood, collected in a trial of the OX40 agonist ivuxolimab. The receptors shown here come from an adult with an advanced solid tumor such as melanoma, head and neck, liver or kidney cancer.

The V and J genes are TRBV10-3 and TRBJ1-2; 7 bases are a match to TRBD1. The CDR3 runs 14 residues. V lost 3 bases to trimming and J lost 4 bases; unmatched junction nucleotides: 5. Per germline, CDR1 ENHRY and CDR2 SYGVKD. The CDR3 coding sequence is TGTGCCATCAGTGAACGACAGGGAGGCTATGGCTACACCTTC. Translated: CAISERQGGYGYTF.

The chain recombines TRBV4-1 with TRBJ1-6; D gene ambiguous. Per germline, CDR1 MGHRA and CDR2 YSYEKL. V lost 2 bases and J lost 0, with 17 bases in between. The CDR3 extends over 19 amino acids. CDR3 residues: CASSQSGSSHSSYNSPLHF. DNA for the CDR3: TGCGCCAGCAGCCAATCGGGAAGTTCACATAGCTCCTATAATTCACCCCTCCACTTT.

This clone was picked up a small number of times. This chain uses TRBV7-9 with TRBJ2-7; unclear D gene. V lost 2 bases and J lost 6, with 5 bases in between. The CDR3 has 11 amino acids. Per germline, CDR1 SEHNR and CDR2 FQNEAQ (reference sequence). Here the CDR3 reads CASSLSGEQYF. Here the CDR3 DNA reads TGTGCCAGCAGCTTATCCGGCGAGCAGTACTTC. Full variable domain (missing parts from reference TRBV7-9 and TRBJ2-7): DTGVSQNPRHKITKRGQNVTFRCDPISEHNRLYWYRQTLGQGPEFLTYFQNEAQLEKSRLLSDRFSAERPKGSFSTLEIQRTEQGDSAMYLCASSLSGEQYFGPGTRLTVT.

The gene calls are TRBV19 and TRBJ2-1; TRBD2 aligns across 11 bases. This CDR3 has 15 amino acids. V gave up 6 bases and J gave up 10 bases; unmatched junction bases: 11. Germline lookup yields CDR1 LNHDA and CDR2 SQIVND (reference sequence). CDR3 in amino acids: CASRVRASGGPEQFF. CDR3 nucleotide sequence: TGTGCCAGTAGGGTGAGGGCTAGCGGGGGGCCGGAGCAGTTCTTC.

The rearrangement joins TRBV6-5 to TRBJ1-1; the match to TRBD1 covers 7 bases. V lost 5 bases to trimming and J lost 1 base; unmatched junction nucleotides: 1. There are 13 residues in the CDR3. Germline CDR1 MNHEY, CDR2 SVGAGI. The CDR3 nucleotides read TGTGCCAGCAGTGGGACAGAGAACACTGAAGCTTTCTTT. It is translated as CASSGTENTEAFF.

This clone appeared a single time. The chain combines TRBV7-2 with TRBJ2-3, with 8 bases lining up with TRBD2. V dropped 5 bases and J dropped 6; count of bases not matched to a gene: 7. The CDR3 runs to 14 residues. The V gene's germline CDR1 is SGHTA and CDR2 FQGNSA. CDR3 in DNA: TGTGCCAGCAGCCCCGGGGGGGCGGTGGATACGCAGTATTTT. Translation gives CASSPGGAVDTQYF. Based on the CDR3 plus reference TRBV7-2 and TRBJ2-3, the full variable domain is GAGVSQSPSNKVTEKGKDVELRCDPISGHTALYWYRQSLGQGLEFLIYFQGNSAPDKSGLPSDRFSAERTGGSVSTLTIQRTQQEDSAVYLCASSPGGAVDTQYFGPGTRLTVL.

This clone showed up just once. The chain has TRBV9 and TRBJ1-3; no definite D call. Germline lookup yields CDR1 SGDLS and CDR2 YYNGEE. The CDR3 is 14 amino acids. V was trimmed by 4 bases and J by 7 bases, leaving 15 bases between them. Here the CDR3 reads CASSTQVLGNTIYF. DNA of the CDR3: TGTGCCAGCAGCACCCAGGTGCTCGGCAACACCATATATTTT.

The chain uses TRBV18 and TRBJ2-7; D may correspond to TRBD1 or TRBD2 (5 bases each). The CDR3 consists of 13 residues. V lost 3 bases, J lost 4 bases, and 10 bases lay in between. CDR1 is KGHSH and CDR2 is LQKENI in the germline V gene. The CDR3 spells CASSPGREYEQYF. The DNA of the CDR3 is TGTGCCAGCTCACCGGGCAGGGAGTACGAGCAGTACTTC.

The V gene is TRBV28, the J gene TRBJ1-2, with 7 positions matching TRBD1. The J segment lost 5 bases and the V segment lost 6 bases, leaving 6 bases of the junction unmatched. The CDR3 runs to 13 residues. The germline V gene has CDR1 MDHEN and CDR2 SYDVKM. As DNA, the CDR3 is TGTGCCAGCAGAACTACAGGGGTGTATGGCTACACCTTC. It encodes CASRTTGVYGYTF.

V usage is TRBV5-5 and J usage is TRBJ2-5; D may be TRBD1 (6 bases). The length of the CDR3 is 13 residues. Germline lookup yields CDR1 SGHKS and CDR2 YYEKEE (reference sequence). The V end was cut by 2 bases, the J end by 5 bases, with 10 bases between. The CDR3 region has the DNA TGTGCCAGCAGCTTTGGTAGGGGGGAGACCCAGTACTTC. Protein: CASSFGRGETQYF.

This clone was seen more than once but under ten times. The V gene is TRBV11-2, the J gene TRBJ2-7, with 7 bases aligning to TRBD1. Germline V gene data show CDR1 as SGHAT and CDR2 as FQNNGV. The CDR3 length is 14 residues. The V gene end was trimmed by 8 bases and the J gene end by 7 bases; junction bases not matched to a gene: 14. The CDR3 is CASSFSEGAVEQYF. The CDR3 nucleotides are TGTGCCAGCTCTTTCAGCGAGGGGGCGGTTGAGCAGTACTTC.

This clone has just a few counts. The chain uses TRBV7-9 and TRBJ1-1; 7 bases match TRBD1. CDR1 and CDR2 from the germline V gene are SEHNR and FQNEAQ (reference sequence). The length of the CDR3 is 13 residues. V was clipped by 5 bases and J by 4 bases; unmatched bases: 4. CDR3 DNA: TGTGCCAGCAGCCCTACAGGGGTCACTGAAGCTTTCTTT. As protein: CASSPTGVTEAFF.

The chain employs TRBV7-2 and TRBJ1-4, with D perhaps matching TRBD1 (6 bases). The CDR3 is made up of 13 amino acids. Trimming stripped 5 bases from V and 8 bases from J, with 12 bases between. The germline gives CDR1 SGHTA, CDR2 FQGNSA. Here the CDR3 DNA reads TGTGCCAGCAGCCCAGGGGTAGCCGAAAAACTGTTTTTT. Its translation is CASSPGVAEKLFF.

The chain carries TRBV19 and TRBJ2-1, with 9 bases fitting TRBD1. The CDR3 runs 16 residues. J was trimmed by 4 bases and V by 9 bases; bases with no gene match: 13. Germline CDR1 and CDR2: LNHDA and SQIVND (reference sequence). Here the CDR3 reads CASGPGTGRWYNEQFF. CDR3 bases: TGTGCCAGCGGTCCCGGGACAGGGCGCTGGTACAATGAGCAGTTCTTC.

This chain uses TRBV23-1 with TRBJ2-3, with a tentative D call TRBD2 (5 bases). TRBV23-1 is placed among ORFs of uncertain function. Between the trimmed V and J ends, which lost 6 bases and 0 bases, there was a span of 22 bases. CDR3 length equals 18 residues. In DNA form, the CDR3 reads TGCGCCAGCAGCCAAGACTCTGCAACTCCGGGGAGCACAGATACGCAGTATTTT. Its protein is CASSQDSATPGSTDTQYF.

The rearrangement joins TRBV19 to TRBJ1-2; D not certain. V lost 8 bases to trimming and J lost 1 base, with 14 bases between them. Germline CDR1 LNHDA, CDR2 SQIVND (reference sequence). The CDR3 is 14 amino acids. CDR3 DNA sequence: TGTGCCAGTTCTGACTCTATCCGTAACTATGGCTACACCTTC. Protein: CASSDSIRNYGYTF.

The CDR3 nucleotides are TGTGCCAGCTCATCAGGGGGCAAGCGCAATCAGCCCCAGCATTTT. This sequence encodes CASSSGGKRNQPQHF. The rearrangement links TRBV18 to TRBJ1-5; 8 nucleotides align to TRBD1. The CDR3 totals 15 residues. Trimming took 5 bases from V and 2 from J; bases not matched to a gene: 5. Germline loops: CDR1 KGHSH, CDR2 LQKENI.

The chain employs TRBV6-5 and TRBJ2-5, with 8 bases that match TRBD1. Germline V CDR1 and CDR2: MNHEY, SVGAGI. After removal of 2 bases from V and 5 bases from J, the junction contained 10 bases not matched to a gene. The CDR3 totals 16 residues. CDR3 DNA: TGTGCCAGCAGTTACGGGCAGGGGGCTTGGGGGGAGACCCAGTACTTC. As protein: CASSYGQGAWGETQYF.

This chain uses TRBV28 with TRBJ1-5; D ambiguous. The germline V gene encodes CDR1 MDHEN and CDR2 SYDVKM. V lost 3 bases and J lost 1, with 7 bases in between. This CDR3 has 14 amino acids. Here the CDR3 DNA reads TGTGCCAGCAGTTTGTTACAGAGCAATCAGCCCCAGCATTTT. Its translation: CASSLLQSNQPQHF.

V and J are TRBV6-1 and TRBJ2-7; tentatively, D is TRBD1 (5 bases). This CDR3 has 12 amino acids. V was clipped by 8 bases and J by 7 bases, with 15 bases between them. Germline assignment: CDR1 MNHNS and CDR2 SASEGT. The CDR3 region has the DNA TGTGCCAGCGGAGACAGTTTTAGGGAGCAGTACTTC. Protein product: CASGDSFREQYF.

The chain carries TRBV5-4 and TRBJ2-1; TRBD1 matches 10 bases. Germline CDR1 SGHNT, CDR2 YYREEE (reference sequence). V dropped 0 bases and J dropped 7; count of bases not matched to a gene: 1. This CDR3 has 14 residues. CDR3 residues: CASSLGDRGNEQFF. As DNA, the CDR3 is TGTGCCAGCAGCTTGGGGGACAGGGGTAATGAGCAGTTCTTC.

The rearrangement links TRBV4-3 to TRBJ1-2, with TRBD1 as a possible D gene (5 bases). Trimming cost V 1 base and J 4 bases, with 16 bases left between them. The CDR3 contains 16 residues. The germline V gene encodes CDR1 LGHNA and CDR2 YSLEER. The CDR3 spells CASSQAGGGRGYGYTF. In DNA form, the CDR3 reads TGCGCCAGCAGCCAAGCTGGGGGAGGACGGGGCTATGGCTACACCTTC.

The rearrangement links TRBV19 to TRBJ2-7, with D possibly being TRBD1 (5 bases). The V gene's germline CDR1 is LNHDA and CDR2 SQIVND (reference sequence). V lost 3 bases, J lost 2 bases, and 14 bases lay in between. CDR3 length: 15 amino acids. The CDR3 DNA sequence: TGTGCCAGTAGTATTGGGGCAGAGACAGCCTACGAGCAGTACTTC. Amino acids: CASSIGAETAYEQYF. Full variable domain (rest looked up from reference TRBV19 and TRBJ2-7): DGGITQSPKYLFRKEGQNVTLSCEQNLNHDAMYWYRQDPGQGLRLIYYSQIVNDFQKGDIAEGYSVSREKKESFPLTVTSAQKNPTAFYLCASSIGAETAYEQYFGPGTRLTVT.

The chain is built from TRBV10-1 and TRBJ2-7, with 10 bases identical to TRBD1. From germline, CDR1 is WNHNN and CDR2 SYGVQD (reference sequence). The CDR3 is 18 residues long. V was pared by 0 bases and J by 7 bases, with 15 bases of the junction left unmatched. CDR3 sequence (DNA): TGCGCCAGCAGTGAGTCGGCATATCAGACAGGGGGCTCGGGGGAGCAGTACTTC. This translates into CASSESAYQTGGSGEQYF.

This rearrangement joins TRBV7-9 to TRBJ2-2, with D possibly being TRBD1 or TRBD2 (5 bases each). This CDR3 has 16 amino acids. CDR1 SEHNR and CDR2 FQNEAQ come from the germline V gene (reference sequence). Trimming removed 2 bases from V and 3 bases from J, with 13 bases in between. CDR3 sequence: CASSLSVRGDTGELFF. The CDR3, as DNA: TGTGCCAGCAGCTTATCAGTGAGGGGTGACACCGGGGAGCTGTTTTTT.

V usage is TRBV7-2 and J usage is TRBJ2-4; D is unclear. The CDR3 loop spans 14 amino acids. The V gene lost 1 base and the J gene lost 5 bases, with 9 bases spanning the gap. From germline, CDR1 is SGHTA and CDR2 FQGNSA. In nucleotides, the CDR3 is TGTGCCAGCAGCTTAGGACCCAGACAAAACATTCAGTACTTC. It encodes CASSLGPRQNIQYF.

The chain couples TRBV6-6 to TRBJ1-2; D is unresolved. CDR1 is MNHNY and CDR2 is SVGAGI in the germline V gene (reference sequence). The germline V and J ends were trimmed by 0 bases and 4 bases, with 6 bases remaining between them. The CDR3 is 13 residues long. In nucleotides, the CDR3 is TGTGCCAGCAGTTACTCGGCTGGCTATGGCTACACCTTC. Translation: CASSYSAGYGYTF.

V is TRBV5-1 and J is TRBJ1-4; D remains unclear. Trimming shortened V by 2 bases and J by 4 bases, and 9 bases separated the two germline ends. The CDR3 is made up of 14 amino acids. From germline, CDR1 is SGHRS and CDR2 YFSETQ. The CDR3 DNA sequence: TGCGCCAGCAGCTTTGGCAGTCGTAATGAAAAACTGTTTTTT. It encodes CASSFGSRNEKLFF.

This clone was observed once. V and J are TRBV28 and TRBJ1-3; D unresolved. Germline V gives CDR1 MDHEN, CDR2 SYDVKM. V dropped 5 bases and J dropped 2 bases, with 13 bases sitting between them. The CDR3 consists of 15 residues. Written as DNA, the CDR3 is TGTGCCAGCAGTCTCCAGCGTGGTCCTGGAAACACCATATATTTT. Its protein product is CASSLQRGPGNTIYF.

The CDR3 nucleotides are TGTGCCAGCATGGGACAGCCCGGGGGCAATCAGCCCCAGCATTTT. This sequence encodes CASMGQPGGNQPQHF. The rearrangement uses TRBV19 and TRBJ1-5; 7 nucleotides match TRBD1. This CDR3 is 15 amino acids long. CDR1 is LNHDA, CDR2 SQIVND, per germline (reference sequence). Unmatched junction bases numbered 10, after V lost 9 bases and J lost 2 bases.